Sequencing of this T cell receptor (beta chain) was carried out in a study of blood T cell repertoires in COVID-19. This clone was seen just once. The participants were between roughly 18 and 100 years old and came from roughly 24 US areas. V shed 1 base, J shed 2 bases, and the junction held 7 bases outside the gene matches. CDR3 length: 17 amino acids. Germline CDR1 is LGHNA and CDR2 is YSLEER. In the source study's methods: Estimation of nucleated cell counts relied on the amplification of reference gene primers. TCRdb's copy holds only in-frame clones and misses some; the assay was immunoSEQ multiplex PCR. That table furnishes V, J and clone size, whereas the DNA furnished D and trimming. The table lists 150,000 to 200,000 clones, 76% of them singletons.

The origin of this receptor is a woman in her 50s with acute COVID-19. This sequence joins TRBV4-3 and TRBJ2-3, with 9 positions matching TRBD2. Specimen: PBMCs or T cells enriched from blood (not recorded which). The CDR3 here is CASSQAPSGVLTDTQYF. The CDR3 DNA reads TGCGCCAGCAGCCAAGCGCCTAGCGGGGTCCTCACAGATACGCAGTATTTT.